These 3 T cell receptor beta chains were sequenced from one sample in a study of regulatory T cells in long-lasting Graves disease. Time point here: newly diagnosed GD, antithyroid drugs for less than 3 months. The TCR library used RNA extracted from PBMCs. Building the TCR beta libraries relied on iRepertoire HTBI primers, and CDR3 regions underwent Arm-PCR. One entry per CDR3 protein, called by TCRdb with MiXCR from the multiplex PCR reads. The sample includes 400,000 to 500,000 distinct CDR3 sequences, about a sixth of them seen just once. These sequences were also reported in another study, on T cells in Graves' hyperthyroidism and ophthalmopathy.

This sample comprised peripheral blood mononuclear cells (PBMCs), obtained at new diagnosis, from a patient treated with antithyroid drugs. The receptors were sampled from a woman in her late teens or twenties with Graves disease.

This clonotype was picked up many times. V is TRBV12-3 or TRBV12-4 and J is TRBJ2-1, with 7 bases fitting TRBD2. V dropped 1 base and J dropped 7; count of bases not matched to a gene: 7. The CDR3 runs to 15 residues. CDR3 DNA sequence: TGTGCCAGCAGTTTAGGGACTAGGGTGAGAAATGAGCAGTTCTTC. Translated, it gives CASSLGTRVRNEQFF.

The sample holds many counts of this clonotype. The chain is built from TRBV6-1 and TRBJ2-1, with 9 bases matching TRBD2. Germline values: CDR1 MNHNS, CDR2 SASEGT. This CDR3 is 14 amino acids long. With V trimmed by 7 bases and J by 4 bases, 5 bases remained unmatched. CDR3 sequence (DNA): TGTGCCAGCACACTAGCGGGCCGATACAATGAGCAGTTCTTC. This encodes CASTLAGRYNEQFF.

The chain uses TRBV7-2 and TRBJ2-6, with D uncertain. CDR1 SGHTA and CDR2 FQGNSA come from the germline V gene. This CDR3 contains 14 residues. V was cut by 3 bases and J by 0 bases, with 3 bases left in between. The CDR3 is CASSFDSGANVLTF. DNA for the CDR3: TGTGCCAGCAGCTTTGACTCTGGGGCCAACGTCCTGACTTTC.